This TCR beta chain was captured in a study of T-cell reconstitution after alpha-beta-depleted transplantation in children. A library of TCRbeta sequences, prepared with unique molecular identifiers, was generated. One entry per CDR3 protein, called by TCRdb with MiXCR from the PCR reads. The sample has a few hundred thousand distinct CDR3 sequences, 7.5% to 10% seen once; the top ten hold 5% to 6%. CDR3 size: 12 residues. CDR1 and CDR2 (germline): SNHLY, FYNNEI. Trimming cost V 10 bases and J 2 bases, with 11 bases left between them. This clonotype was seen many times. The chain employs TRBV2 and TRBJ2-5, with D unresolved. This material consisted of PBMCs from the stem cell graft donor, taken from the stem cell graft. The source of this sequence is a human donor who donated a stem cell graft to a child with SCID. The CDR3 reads CATTGLQETQYF. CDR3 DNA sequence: TGTGCCACTACGGGTCTACAAGAGACCCAGTACTTC.